This TCR beta chain was identified in a study of CD8 T cells in ankylosing spondylitis. Notes on the study in general: Researchers report that disease-linked clones proved CD8+ and relatively rare in peripheral blood. Made up of eight highly homologous variants, a TCR beta motif appeared characteristic of ankylosing spondylitis blood. There were earlier reports of some motif variants in reactive arthritis synovial fluid and blood. Clones linked to disease were reported to show significant enrichment in matched ankylosing spondylitis synovial fluid.

Quantitative 5'-RACE was performed with molecular barcodes, and it yielded the TCR beta libraries. One entry per CDR3 protein, called by TCRdb with MiXCR from the 5' RACE reads. The sample consists of hundreds of thousands of distinct CDR3 sequences, more than 9.5% of them appearing once. There are 11 residues in the CDR3. CDR1 SQVTM and CDR2 ANQGSEA come from the germline V gene. The V end was cut by 7 bases, the J end by 10 bases, with 14 bases between. This clonotype was counted at least ten times. Antigen: not known. The TCR sequence derives from a male donor with ankylosing spondylitis. The genes are TRBV29-1 and TRBJ2-1, with a tentative D call TRBD2 (6 bases). Source material: blood, either unsorted or a sorted T cell fraction (not recorded which). CDR3 region: CSAAVGGEQFF. The CDR3 DNA follows: TGCAGCGCGGCGGTCGGAGGGGAGCAGTTCTTC.